These 26 T cell receptor beta chains share one sample of origin, sequenced in a study of preoperative IRX-2 immunotherapy in early breast cancer (dated by TCRdb to the late 2010s). The library relied on the immunoSEQ multiplex PCR assay. Drawn from immuneACCESS, this table holds only the in-frame rearrangements with V and J called that TCRdb kept. Clones are partly lost; checked studies trace under half to an unresolved V gene and leave the rest unexplained. The sample table contains about 98,000 clones; only one count was recorded for 80% to 90% of them. The ten largest clones represent roughly 1.9% of the sample. The treatment or condition label on this specimen signifies: preoperative locoregional IRX-2 cytokine immunotherapy. Sequencing used tumor tissue, obtained after IRX-2 immunotherapy. The receptors stem from a human donor with breast cancer.

The V call is TRBV12-5, the J call TRBJ2-5; 10 nucleotides align to TRBD2. V was pared by 0 bases and J by 7 bases, with 5 bases of the junction left unmatched. The CDR3 totals 15 residues. Per germline, CDR1 LGHNT and CDR2 FRNRAP. The CDR3 sequence is CASGLVTSGLGTQYF. The CDR3 nucleotides are TGTGCTAGTGGTTTGGTGACTAGCGGGTTGGGGACCCAGTACTTC. The full variable domain, with the rest looked up from reference TRBV12-5 and TRBJ2-5, is DARVTQTPRHKVTEMGQEVTMRCQPILGHNTVFWYRQTMMQGLELLAYFRNRAPLDDSGMPKDRFSAEMPDATLATLKIQPSEPRDSAVYFCASGLVTSGLGTQYFGPGTRLLVL.

The gene calls are TRBV5-1 and TRBJ2-7; 8 bases fit TRBD1. The CDR3 contains 16 residues. Germline V gives CDR1 SGHRS, CDR2 YFSETQ. V trimming: 4 bases; J trimming: 3 bases; junction bases outside the gene matches: 12. CDR3 sequence: CASSRAMAGGDYEQYF. CDR3 nucleotide sequence: TGCGCCAGCAGCCGCGCCATGGCAGGGGGCGACTACGAGCAGTACTTC.

This chain uses TRBV2 with TRBJ2-1; D remains ambiguous. CDR1 and CDR2 from the germline V gene are SNHLY and FYNNEI. The CDR3 loop spans 14 amino acids. V lost 3 bases and J 0 bases, leaving 6 bases between the germline ends. Written as DNA, the CDR3 is TGTGCCAGCAGTGACCTCCGCTCCTACAATGAGCAGTTCTTC. Protein product: CASSDLRSYNEQFF.

This chain links TRBV18 with TRBJ2-6; D ambiguous. CDR1 and CDR2 from the germline V gene are KGHSH and LQKENI. This CDR3 region has 17 residues. The V end was cut by 4 bases, the J end by 0 bases, with 13 bases between. CDR3 DNA sequence: TGTGCCAGCTCACGAGATCAAGTGTTCTCTGGGGCCAACGTCCTGACTTTC. Protein product: CASSRDQVFSGANVLTF. The complete variable domain, with remaining parts taken from reference TRBV18 and TRBJ2-6, reads NAGVMQNPRHLVRRRGQEARLRCSPMKGHSHVYWYRQLPEEGLKFMVYLQKENIIDESGMPKERFSAEFPKEGPSILRIQQVVRGDSAAYFCASSRDQVFSGANVLTFGAGSRLTVL.

The chain uses TRBV5-1 and TRBJ2-1, with D perhaps matching TRBD1 or TRBD2 (6 bases each). From germline, CDR1 is SGHRS and CDR2 YFSETQ. The CDR3 has 14 residues. The V end was cut by 2 bases, the J end by 8 bases, with 14 bases between. CDR3 sequence reads: CASSLRGPWDEQFF. The CDR3 coding sequence is TGCGCCAGCAGCTTACGGGGGCCCTGGGATGAGCAGTTCTTC.

The V and J genes are TRBV6-8 and TRBJ2-5; TRBD2 aligns across 7 bases. Germline assignment: CDR1 MNHGY and CDR2 SAAAGT. The junction had 15 bases not matched to a gene; V was cut back by 2 bases and J by 9 bases. The length of the CDR3 is 16 residues. The CDR3 sequence is CASSYLRERGRGAQYF. DNA of the CDR3: TGTGCCAGCAGTTACCTCCGGGAGAGGGGCCGGGGGGCCCAGTACTTC.

The chain combines TRBV18 with TRBJ2-7; D is undetermined. The germline V and J ends were trimmed by 5 bases and 7 bases, with 15 bases remaining between them. Germline V gene lookup returns CDR1 KGHSH and CDR2 LQKENI. This CDR3 has 13 amino acids. The CDR3 loop reads CASSVASFREQYF. The CDR3 DNA is TGTGCCAGCTCAGTGGCTAGTTTTAGGGAGCAGTACTTC. Full variable domain (missing parts from reference TRBV18 and TRBJ2-7): NAGVMQNPRHLVRRRGQEARLRCSPMKGHSHVYWYRQLPEEGLKFMVYLQKENIIDESGMPKERFSAEFPKEGPSILRIQQVVRGDSAAYFCASSVASFREQYFGPGTRLTVT.

J is TRBJ1-5 and V is TRBV6-8, with TRBD1 matching over 8 bases. The V gene end was trimmed by 6 bases and the J gene end by 0 bases; junction bases not matched to a gene: 7. Germline CDR1 and CDR2: MNHGY and SAAAGT. The CDR3 is 16 amino acids. The CDR3 DNA reads as TGTGCCAGCAGGAGAACAGGGGGAAGTAGCAATCAGCCCCAGCATTTT. This codes for CASRRTGGSSNQPQHF.

The rearrangement uses TRBV18 and TRBJ2-3; D may match TRBD1 or TRBD2 (5 bases each). V dropped 3 bases and J dropped 6 bases, with 10 bases sitting between them. The CDR3 has 13 amino acids. CDR1 is KGHSH and CDR2 is LQKENI in the germline V gene. The CDR3 DNA reads TGTGCCAGCTCACCGGGTCGGGACGATACGCAGTATTTT. It codes for CASSPGRDDTQYF. The full variable domain, its missing parts supplied by reference TRBV18 and TRBJ2-3, is NAGVMQNPRHLVRRRGQEARLRCSPMKGHSHVYWYRQLPEEGLKFMVYLQKENIIDESGMPKERFSAEFPKEGPSILRIQQVVRGDSAAYFCASSPGRDDTQYFGPGTRLTVL.

This clone was seen only once. This chain uses TRBV30 with TRBJ2-5; D gene uncertain. The V and J ends lost 2 bases and 2 bases respectively, with 6 bases between them. Germline V gene lookup returns CDR1 GTSNPN and CDR2 SVGIG (reference sequence). The CDR3 is 12 residues long. The CDR3 protein is CAWSQRQETQYF. The CDR3 nucleotides are TGTGCCTGGAGTCAACGGCAAGAGACCCAGTACTTC.

This chain connects TRBV6-8 to TRBJ1-1; weak D call: TRBD1 (5 bases). Germline CDR1 reads MNHGY; CDR2 reads SAAAGT. The CDR3 length is 14 residues. V was clipped by 5 bases and J by 1 base, with 11 bases between them. The CDR3 sequence: CASSVIGTNTEAFF. The CDR3 bases are TGTGCCAGCAGTGTAATAGGGACGAACACTGAAGCTTTCTTT.

V usage is TRBV5-1 and J usage is TRBJ2-3; D gene ambiguous. The CDR3 runs 14 residues. V dropped 3 bases and J dropped 0 bases, with 8 bases sitting between them. The germline V gene encodes CDR1 SGHRS and CDR2 YFSETQ. The CDR3: CASSSGRSTDTQYF. As DNA, the CDR3 is TGCGCCAGCAGCTCCGGACGGAGCACAGATACGCAGTATTTT. Full variable domain (rest looked up from reference TRBV5-1 and TRBJ2-3): KAGVTQTPRYLIKTRGQQVTLSCSPISGHRSVSWYQQTPGQGLQFLFEYFSETQRNKGNFPGRFSGRQFSNSRSEMNVSTLELGDSALYLCASSSGRSTDTQYFGPGTRLTVL.

This rearrangement joins TRBV7-5 to TRBJ1-6; the table gives TRBD1 as D, unverified against the DNA. TRBV7-5 is a recognized pseudogene. The CDR3 runs 19 residues. CDR3 DNA: TGTGCCAGCAGCTTAGCGTTAAAGTCAACACAGACCGCCAATTCACCCCTCCACTTT. This sequence encodes CASSLALKSTQTANSPLHF.

The J gene is TRBJ2-3, the V gene TRBV19; either TRBD1 or TRBD2 may supply D (5 bases each). Germline V CDR1 and CDR2: LNHDA, SQIVND (reference sequence). With 4 bases removed from V and 4 bases from J, the gap between germline ends came to 12 bases. This CDR3 is 14 amino acids long. CDR3 DNA sequence: TGTGCCAGTAGTACGGGGACCAGCTCAGATACGCAGTATTTT. Translating it yields CASSTGTSSDTQYF. The entire variable domain, with the rest obtained from reference TRBV19 and TRBJ2-3, is as follows: DGGITQSPKYLFRKEGQNVTLSCEQNLNHDAMYWYRQDPGQGLRLIYYSQIVNDFQKGDIAEGYSVSREKKESFPLTVTSAQKNPTAFYLCASSTGTSSDTQYFGPGTRLTVL.

The genes are TRBV5-1 and TRBJ2-5, with TRBD2 matching over 16 bases. V trimming: 3 bases; J trimming: 2 bases; junction bases outside the gene matches: 1. CDR3 length: 16 residues. Germline CDR1 SGHRS, CDR2 YFSETQ. CDR3 sequence: CASSSGLAGGQETQYF. In nucleotides, the CDR3 is TGCGCCAGCAGCTCGGGACTAGCGGGGGGGCAAGAGACCCAGTACTTC.

There are a few counts of this clone. V and J are TRBV19 and TRBJ1-2; D remains ambiguous. Germline values: CDR1 LNHDA, CDR2 SQIVND (reference sequence). The V end was cut by 5 bases, the J end by 4 bases, with 8 bases between. The length of the CDR3 is 12 residues. The CDR3 sequence is CASSPGSYGYTF. CDR3 nucleotide sequence: TGTGCCAGTAGTCCTGGGTCCTATGGCTACACCTTC.

V is TRBV12-5 and J is TRBJ1-5; no firm D call. The CDR3 is 13 residues long. The V end lost 6 bases, the J end lost 4 bases, and 10 bases lay between the germline ends. Germline values: CDR1 LGHNT, CDR2 FRNRAP. The CDR3 spells CASGTGSNQPQHF. CDR3 in DNA: TGTGCTAGTGGCACTGGGAGTAATCAGCCCCAGCATTTT.

The chain combines TRBV19 with TRBJ2-3; D tentatively reads TRBD1 or TRBD2 (7 bases each). The CDR3 consists of 16 residues. V lost 3 bases and J lost 1, with 14 bases in between. Looked up from germline, CDR1 is LNHDA and CDR2 is SQIVND (reference sequence). The CDR3 region is CASSIVAGGGTDTQYF. The CDR3 bases are TGTGCCAGTAGTATCGTTGCAGGGGGGGGCACAGATACGCAGTATTTT.

The chain combines TRBV5-1 with TRBJ2-3; 11 positions match TRBD2. Trimming took 3 bases from V and 2 from J; bases not matched to a gene: 8. The germline gives CDR1 SGHRS, CDR2 YFSETQ. This CDR3 region has 17 residues. In DNA form, the CDR3 reads TGCGCCAGCAGCTCTCTCCCGACTAGCGGGGACACAGATACGCAGTATTTT. Amino acid sequence: CASSSLPTSGDTDTQYF.

The rearrangement uses TRBV7-1 and TRBJ2-1, with TRBD2 matching 9 bases. TRBV7-1 is designated an ORF whose function remains uncertain. This CDR3 spans 13 amino acids. V gave up 4 bases and J gave up 9 bases; unmatched junction bases: 4. CDR3 sequence: CASSLAGAGEQFF. CDR3 bases: TGTGCCAGCAGCTTAGCGGGAGCTGGTGAGCAGTTCTTC.

This chain connects TRBV7-6 to TRBJ2-1; the match to TRBD2 covers 11 bases. CDR1 and CDR2 from the germline V gene are SGHVS and FNYEAQ. Unmatched junction bases numbered 3, after V lost 5 bases and J lost 3 bases. This CDR3 has 15 amino acids. The DNA for the CDR3 is TGTGCCAGCAGCCTACTAGCGGGGGACTACAATGAGCAGTTCTTC. Its protein is CASSLLAGDYNEQFF.

This chain uses TRBV19 with TRBJ1-2, with D perhaps TRBD1 (5 bases). Trimming stripped 5 bases from V and 0 bases from J, with 10 bases between. CDR1 and CDR2 from the germline V gene are LNHDA and SQIVND (reference sequence). This CDR3 spans 14 amino acids. The CDR3 region is CASSVGTANYGYTF. The CDR3, as DNA: TGTGCCAGTAGTGTCGGGACGGCTAACTATGGCTACACCTTC.

V is TRBV19 and J is TRBJ1-5; D ambiguous. This CDR3 spans 15 amino acids. Germline V gene sequence: CDR1 LNHDA, CDR2 SQIVND (reference sequence). V lost 2 bases and J 3 bases, leaving 11 bases between the germline ends. The CDR3 protein is CASSILLRFNQPQHF. CDR3 DNA sequence: TGTGCCAGTAGTATACTCTTGAGGTTCAATCAGCCCCAGCATTTT.

This clone has a single count. This sequence joins TRBV6-8 and TRBJ1-2; 9 bases line up with TRBD1. Trimming took 6 bases from V and 2 from J; bases not matched to a gene: 7. The CDR3 has 15 amino acids. Germline V CDR1 and CDR2: MNHGY, SAAAGT. CDR3 sequence reads: CASRHNRGQNYGYTF. The DNA of the CDR3 is TGTGCCAGCAGACACAACAGGGGGCAGAACTATGGCTACACCTTC.

The rearrangement joins TRBV30 to TRBJ1-4, with 8 bases aligning to TRBD1. Germline lookup yields CDR1 GTSNPN and CDR2 SVGIG (reference sequence). The length of the CDR3 is 15 residues. V lost 0 bases to trimming and J lost 8 bases; unmatched junction nucleotides: 8. CDR3 sequence reads: CAWSVTQGEKEKLFF. CDR3 DNA sequence: TGTGCCTGGAGTGTAACACAGGGGGAGAAGGAAAAACTGTTTTTT.

The rearrangement links TRBV29-1 to TRBJ2-3; the D gene is possibly TRBD2 (6 bases). CDR3 length: 14 amino acids. The V end was cut by 5 bases, the J end by 5 bases, with 17 bases between. Germline values: CDR1 SQVTM, CDR2 ANQGSEA. The CDR3 DNA is TGCAGCGTTACGGAGCTAGCGACACTAGATACGCAGTATTTT. Translated: CSVTELATLDTQYF.